This TCR beta chain was identified during a study of blood T cells in healthy people across ages (dated by TCRdb to about 2015). About the full investigation: Template switching captured roughly one uniquely barcoded TCR beta cDNA molecule per two T cells in model experiments. Donors of different ages were randomly distributed across sequencing lanes to avoid experimental bias. For two donors (one aged 18 to 30 and one aged 80 or older), the study analyzed two additional independent replicas of 1 million unique cDNA reads from the same blood draw. The study measured age-related changes in TCR beta repertoire diversity using deep sequencing normalized with unique cDNA molecular identifiers. The donors were split into four age groups: young (average 16 years), middle-aged (39), aged (more than 60) and long-lived (more than 80).

Per the germline V gene (reference sequence), DFQATT is the CDR1 and SNEGSKA is the CDR2. From the cysteine up to the phenylalanine, the CDR3 has a length of 13 residues. Only the CDR3 part of the read is kept: 39 bases, read in frame from the first base. As concerns this clonotype: Its antigen target is currently unknown. Within one base of it there is no much larger clone, and no base qualities were kept.

The library was generated by 5' RACE. The listed sequencing device is Illumina HiSeq 2500. A second 7 to 11 cycle PCR used a sample-barcoded 5' primer and a J-beta primer mix. A template-switch 5' adaptor carrying 12 random nucleotides introduced a unique molecular identifier onto each TCR beta cDNA molecule. Each sample yielded at least 3 million CDR3-containing paired-end reads. First-strand cDNA synthesis was performed from all RNA using the Mint cDNA synthesis kit, with priming by a TRBC-specific oligonucleotide. After uracil-DNA glycosylase treatment, a first 18-cycle PCR used universal primers M1SS and BC2_uni_R on all cDNA. Per the source publication's procedure: For normalization, 1 million high-quality reads were randomly selected from each sample, with every read carrying a distinct molecular identifier. Reads with shared molecular identifiers were discarded instead of being binned into consensus sequences. MiTCR, set to a Q25 quality threshold and the strictest error-elimination algorithm, was used for CDR3 identification, clonotype clustering and error correction. A nonparametric unseen species model using Euler transformation provided a lower-bound estimate of total TCR beta diversity. Using fastp trimming at Q25 and MiXCR clonotype assembly, TCRdb reanalyzed the public sequencing data and kept in-frame beta chains. Each CDR3 protein appears once, grouped with its most common genes and DNA. V and J calls and clone size were set by TCRdb, not the authors. The sample has over 1,200,000 distinct CDR3 sequences on record, around 55% of them singletons. Roughly 6.3% of the sample is taken by the ten largest.

The study at large found these results: Observed TCR beta diversity correlated strongly with the percentage of naive T cells measured by flow cytometry. Bulk unsorted PBMC profiling prevented conclusive comparison of naive and antigen-experienced compartments. The long-lived group showed more naive CD4+ T cells, fewer expanded clones and increased TCR diversity than the aged group, suggesting age selection. Estimates of total diversity from one million sequenced T cells were regarded as lower bounds and underestimates. Observed TCR beta diversity per million T cells fell roughly linearly with age, and a significant reduction was already apparent by age around 44. The CMV infection status of donors was not known, potentially confounding age-related changes in expanded clonotypes.

The donors were some 36 Caucasian individuals from Russia, aged 6 to 90 years, who were systemically healthy. Each donor gave around 9.5 milliliters of peripheral blood, collected into EDTA-treated Vacutainer tubes. Ficoll-Paque density-gradient centrifugation was used to isolate PBMCs, with at least 6 million per sample. Trizol reagent was used to extract total RNA from the PBMCs, yielding at least 6 micrograms per sample. For every donor, an aliquot of PBMCs went through flow cytometry to measure the percentages of naive CD45RAhigh/CD27high T cells. The sequence derives from a man aged 18 to 35 in good health. The sequence is built from TRBV20-1 and TRBJ2-5; 6 matching bases give a weak D call of TRBD2. The J call may be wrong; the DNA end is better matched by TRBJ2-7. The sample comprised blood. In nucleotides, the sequence is TGCAGTGCTACCCGGGAGATCGACTGCGAGCAGTACTTC. Translation gives CSATREIDCEQYF.